Here is one T cell receptor beta chain with its context. The data stem from a study of blood T cell repertoires in COVID-19. Study as a whole: Acute-phase and convalescent COVID-19 samples originated in the United States, Italy and Spain. In each case, the material was cDNA or gDNA derived from T cells, B-cell-depleted T cells, or PBMCs.

Original analysis: Counts of nucleated cells, estimated from reference gene primer amplification, were obtained. Clones were read by immunoSEQ multiplex PCR, and TCRdb kept only the in-frame ones, dropping some. The V and J calls and the clone size are those of that table, but D and trimming were determined from the DNA. The sample holds about 100,000 clones, 85% to 90% seen once. This sequence originates from a woman aged 60 to 75 in a cohort sampled during active or convalescent COVID-19. Input material: peripheral blood.

The CDR3 sequence is CASSEAGRRGTIYF. The CDR3 coding sequence is TGTGCCAGCAGTGAAGCAGGCCGCCGGGGGACCATATATTTT. The chain uses TRBV6-1 and TRBJ1-3; TRBD1 might be the D (5 bases). This CDR3 region has 14 residues. Trimming shortened V by 0 bases and J by 10 bases, and 13 bases separated the two germline ends. Germline CDR1 and CDR2: MNHNS and SASEGT.